The source of this TCR beta chain is a study of blood T cell repertoires in COVID-19. Turning to the study itself: Some COVID-19 samples were acute and others convalescent; all came from the United States, Italy and Spain.

This clone has more than one count but fewer than ten. In the original analysis: Reference gene primer amplification in the assay estimated nucleated cell counts. Generated by immunoSEQ multiplex PCR, the TCRdb table keeps only in-frame clones and is missing some. The V and J calls and clone size were taken over from that table, and D and trimming were inferred from the DNA. Altogether about 12,000 clones are present, roughly 82% being singletons, with the ten largest covering around 4%. The source material was peripheral blood. The sequence came from an older woman with acute or convalescent COVID-19.

In DNA, the CDR3 is TGTGCCAGCGGTAACGTAGCGGGGGGGATATACGAGCAGTACTTC. Protein sequence: CASGNVAGGIYEQYF. The chain links TRBV27 to TRBJ2-7, with TRBD2 identical over 11 bases. Per the germline V gene, CDR1 is MNHEY and CDR2 is SMNVEV (reference sequence). This CDR3 is built from 15 residues. J lost 4 bases, V lost 8 bases, and 10 bases had no gene match.